This T cell receptor beta chain was sequenced for a study of T cell changes during pregnancy in multiple sclerosis (dated by TCRdb to between 2018 and 2021). For the wider study: In women with multiple sclerosis, the researchers looked at how the T cell repertoire shifted as pregnancy progressed.

Concerning this clone: Its cognate antigen has yet to be identified. No quality values exist for individual bases; no much larger clone is one base distant.

The method behind the library was the immunoSEQ multiplex PCR assay. TCRdb holds this immuneACCESS table with in-frame rearrangements only. Some clones are missing; in checked studies, unresolved V genes explain under half, and the rest has no known cause. The sample table shows under 95,000 clones, and 90% to 95% are seen once. The top ten constitute 0.43% of the sample. CDR1 and CDR2 (SGHKS, YYEKEE) derive from the germline V gene (reference sequence). Trimming takes 0 bases from V and 10 bases from J, and the germline ends sit 13 bases apart. The CDR3 covers 14 residues, taking in both the cysteine and the phenylalanine. Only the CDR3 DNA is retained, 42 bases long and in frame from the first base.

Sequences were derived from CD4+ T cells from peripheral blood mononuclear cells, sampled before pregnancy. The clonotype comes from a female donor with multiple sclerosis, enrolled in a pregnancy study. The rearrangement joined TRBV5-5 to TRBJ1-4, and possibly TRBD1, on 5 matching bases. The bases read TGTGCCAGCAGCTTGGAAGGGGCAGCGGGAAAACTGTTTTTT. Translated, this gives CASSLEGAAGKLFF. With the rest looked up from the reference TRBV5-5 and TRBJ1-4 genes rather than sequenced, the full variable domain is DAGVTQSPTHLIKTRGQQVTLRCSPISGHKSVSWYQQVLGQGPQFIFQYYEKEERGRGNFPDRFSARQFPNYSSELNVNALLLGDSALYLCASSLEGAAGKLFFGSGTQLSVL.